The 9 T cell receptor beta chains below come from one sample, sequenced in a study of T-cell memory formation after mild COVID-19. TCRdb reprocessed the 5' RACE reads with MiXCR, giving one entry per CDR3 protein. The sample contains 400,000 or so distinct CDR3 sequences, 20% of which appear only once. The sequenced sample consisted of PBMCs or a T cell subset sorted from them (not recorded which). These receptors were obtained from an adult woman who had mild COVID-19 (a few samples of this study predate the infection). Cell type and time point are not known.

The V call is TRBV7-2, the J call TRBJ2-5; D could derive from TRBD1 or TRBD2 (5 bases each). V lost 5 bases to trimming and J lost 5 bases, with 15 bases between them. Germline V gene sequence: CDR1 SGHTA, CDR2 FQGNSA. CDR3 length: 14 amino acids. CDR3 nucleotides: TGTGCCAGCAGCAAGAGGGGCCTCGGGGAGACCCAGTACTTC. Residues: CASSKRGLGETQYF.

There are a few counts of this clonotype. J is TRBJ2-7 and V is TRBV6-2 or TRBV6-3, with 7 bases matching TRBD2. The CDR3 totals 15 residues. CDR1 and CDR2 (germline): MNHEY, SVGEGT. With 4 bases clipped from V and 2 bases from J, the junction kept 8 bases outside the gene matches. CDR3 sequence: CASSLTGGIPYEQYF. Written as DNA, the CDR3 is TGTGCCAGCAGTTTGACGGGAGGCATCCCCTACGAGCAGTACTTC.

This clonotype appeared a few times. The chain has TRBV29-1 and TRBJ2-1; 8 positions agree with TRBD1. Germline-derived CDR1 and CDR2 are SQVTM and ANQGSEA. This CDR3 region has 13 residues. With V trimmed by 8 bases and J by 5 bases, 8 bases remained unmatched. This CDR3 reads CSIGQGDHNEQFF. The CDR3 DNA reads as TGCAGCATCGGACAGGGTGACCACAATGAGCAGTTCTTC.

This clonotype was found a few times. In nucleotides, the CDR3 is TGTGCCACCAGCAGAGATCGGTTAGGGGGCGGTGGGGCCAACGTCCTGACTTTC. This translates into CATSRDRLGGGGANVLTF. V gene TRBV15 combines with J gene TRBJ2-6; TRBD1 agrees at 7 bases. CDR1 and CDR2 from the germline V gene are LNHNV and YYDKDF (reference sequence). CDR3 size: 18 residues. V shed 0 bases, J shed 3 bases, and the junction held 8 bases outside the gene matches.

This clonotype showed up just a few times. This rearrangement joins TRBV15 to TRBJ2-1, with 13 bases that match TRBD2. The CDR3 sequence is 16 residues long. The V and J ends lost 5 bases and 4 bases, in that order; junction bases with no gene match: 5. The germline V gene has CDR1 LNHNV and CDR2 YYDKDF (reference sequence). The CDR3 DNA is TGTGCCACCAGCGCGGGACTAGCGGGAACGTACAATGAGCAGTTCTTC. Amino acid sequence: CATSAGLAGTYNEQFF.

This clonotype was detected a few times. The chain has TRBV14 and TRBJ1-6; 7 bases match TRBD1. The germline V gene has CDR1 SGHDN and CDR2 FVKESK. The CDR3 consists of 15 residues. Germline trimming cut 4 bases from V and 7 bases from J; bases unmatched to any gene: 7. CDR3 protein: CASSRAVRGNSPLHF. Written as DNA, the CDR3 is TGTGCCAGCAGCCGGGCGGTCAGGGGGAATTCACCCCTCCACTTT.

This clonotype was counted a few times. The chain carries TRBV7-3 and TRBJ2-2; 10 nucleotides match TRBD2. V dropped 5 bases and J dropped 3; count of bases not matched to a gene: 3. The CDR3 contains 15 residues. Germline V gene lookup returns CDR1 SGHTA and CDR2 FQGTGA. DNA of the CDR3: TGTGCCAGCAGCGCTAGCGGGGGTGACACCGGGGAGCTGTTTTTT. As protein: CASSASGGDTGELFF. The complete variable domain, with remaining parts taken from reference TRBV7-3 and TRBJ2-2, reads GAGVSQTPSNKVTEKGKYVELRCDPISGHTALYWYRQSLGQGPEFLIYFQGTGAADDSGLPNDRFFAVRPEGSVSTLKIQRTERGDSAVYLCASSASGGDTGELFFGEGSRLTVL.

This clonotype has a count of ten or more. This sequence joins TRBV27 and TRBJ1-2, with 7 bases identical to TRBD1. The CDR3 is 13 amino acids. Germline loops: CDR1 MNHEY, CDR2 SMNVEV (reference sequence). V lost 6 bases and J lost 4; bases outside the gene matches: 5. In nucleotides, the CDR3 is TGTGCCAGCAGCTCTAGACAGGGCTATGGCTACACCTTC. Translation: CASSSRQGYGYTF.

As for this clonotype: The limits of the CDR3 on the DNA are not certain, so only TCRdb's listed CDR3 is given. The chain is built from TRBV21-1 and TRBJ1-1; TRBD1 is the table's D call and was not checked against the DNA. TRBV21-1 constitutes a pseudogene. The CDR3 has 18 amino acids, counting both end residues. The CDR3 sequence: CASSLQGGVLSYWCEAFF.